These T cell receptor beta chains were read from a single sample in a study of blood T cell repertoires in COVID-19. This table comes from immunoSEQ multiplex PCR, and its TCRdb copy is limited to in-frame clones, with some not included. The profile shows a few hundred thousand clones, about 90% of them singletons. The sample was peripheral blood. The receptors here all came from a person aged 18 to 29 with COVID-19, enrolled during active disease. Both conserved end residues are part of each CDR3. The D gene is left open where the match is weak. Size is stated for part of the rows, as once, few or many counts, or as a class when the clone is expanded.

>.|.|TRBV23-1|TRBJ2-2
TGCGCCATAACTGAGAGGCGCGTAACCGGGGAGCTGTTTTTT
CAITERRVTGELFF
>.|.|TRBV5-1|TRBJ2-7
TGCGCCAGCAGCTGGGGGACTTCTTCCTACGAGCAGTACTTC
CASSWGTSSYEQYF
>.|TRBD1|TRBV27|TRBJ2-7
TGTGCCAGCAGTACCCGGGACAGGGGTTCCTACGAGCAGTACTTC
CASSTRDRGSYEQYF
>.|.|TRBV20-1|TRBJ1-5
TGCAGTGCTAGTGGCGGTAGCAATCAGCCCCAGCATTTT
CSASGGSNQPQHF
>.|TRBD1|TRBV19|TRBJ2-5
TGTGCCAGTAGTGCCGACAGGGTTACGCAAGAGACCCAGTACTTC
CASSADRVTQETQYF
>.|TRBD1|TRBV28|TRBJ2-7
TGTGCCAGCAGTCCACCGTCGAACAGGGGAGACGAGCAGTACTTC
CASSPPSNRGDEQYF
>once|.|TRBV2|TRBJ2-2
TGTGCCAGCAATTGGGAGGCGAACACCGGGGAGCTGTTTTTT
CASNWEANTGELFF
>.|.|TRBV10-3|TRBJ1-5
TGTGCCATCAGTGAGGATGAGAATCAGCCCCAGCATTTT
CAISEDENQPQHF
>once|.|TRBV7-6|TRBJ2-7
TGTGCCAGCAGCGCTGTAGCTACCCTGAGCTCCTACGAGCAGTACTTC
CASSAVATLSSYEQYF
>.|TRBD2|TRBV7-2|TRBJ2-4
TGTGCCAGCAGCCCCGTTAGCGGGAGGGCGTCAATTCAGTACTTC
CASSPVSGRASIQYF
>.|TRBD1|TRBV6-1|TRBJ1-2
TGTGCCAGCAGTGAAAGGACAGGGGGCGCAAGCTATGGCTACACCTTC
CASSERTGGASYGYTF
>.|.|TRBV7-8|TRBJ1-5
TGTGCCAGCAGCGGGAGGGACGTCGGGGGTCAGCCCCAGCATTTT
CASSGRDVGGQPQHF
>.|.|TRBV19|TRBJ1-1
TGTGCCAGTAGTGGCCGGACTTTTCCGAACACTGAAGCTTTCTTT
CASSGRTFPNTEAFF
>.|.|TRBV19|TRBJ2-7
TGTGCCAGTAGTATCGGTAGCCCGAGCTACGAGCAGTACTTC
CASSIGSPSYEQYF
>.|.|TRBV7-2|TRBJ2-2
TGTGCCAGCAGCTCGACAGGTTCGAACACCGGGGAGCTGTTTTTT
CASSSTGSNTGELFF
>.|TRBD1|TRBV10-3|TRBJ1-1
TGTGCCATCACGGACAGGGGAGGCACTGAAGCTTTCTTT
CAITDRGGTEAFF
>.|.|TRBV24-1|TRBJ2-2
TGTGCCACCAGTGCCCTCCGCCCTACAGGGATCAACACCGGGGAGCTGTTTTTT
CATSALRPTGINTGELFF
>.|.|TRBV24-1|TRBJ2-6
TGTGCCACCAGTCCCGAAGGGGGGGCTGGGGCCAACGTCCTGACTTTC
CATSPEGGAGANVLTF
>.|.|TRBV7-2|TRBJ2-7
TGTGCCAGCAGCTTTACCAGGTCGGTGTACGAGCAGTACTTC
CASSFTRSVYEQYF
>.|TRBD1|TRBV4-2|TRBJ1-4
TGTGCCAGCAGCCAAGATCACCAGGGGGCCGACCCCTTCGGTGAAAAACTGTTTTTT
CASSQDHQGADPFGEKLFF
>few|.|TRBV4-1|TRBJ1-1
TGCGCCAGCAGCCAAGAATGGGGCACTAACACTGAAGCTTTCTTT
CASSQEWGTNTEAFF
>.|.|TRBV13|TRBJ1-4
TGTGCCAGCAGCTTAGTTCGGAATGAAAAACTGTTTTTT
CASSLVRNEKLFF
>once|.|TRBV12-5|TRBJ2-7
TGTGCTAGTGGTTTATCAGGGTGGGACTTC
CASGLSGWDF
>once|.|TRBV5-4|TRBJ2-5
TGTGCCAGCAGCTGGGATGGGAAGCGGCAAGAGACCCAGTACTTC
CASSWDGKRQETQYF
>once|TRBD2|TRBV14|TRBJ2-1
TGTGCCAGCAGCCAAGATCCGGCGGGAGGGAGGAGAGCTGAGCAGTTCTTC
CASSQDPAGGRRAEQFF